These T cell receptor beta chains were read from a single sample in a study of regulatory T cells in long-lasting Graves disease. MiXCR, applied by TCRdb to the multiplex PCR reads, yields one record per CDR3 protein. The sample lists about 220,000 distinct CDR3 sequences, about 17% seen once, with around 21% in the top ten. The input for sequencing was peripheral blood mononuclear cells (PBMCs), taken at new diagnosis, from a patient treated with antithyroid drugs. These receptors all come from a female donor with Graves disease. Each CDR3 is given without its conserved first and last residue. Fields, in order: CDR3 protein, V gene, D gene. A D gene is named only where the DNA matches it firmly.

cdr3_aa: ASSQDSQGARGYT
v_call: TRBV4-2
d_call: TRBD1

cdr3_aa: SAPVNTGANVLT
v_call: TRBV20-1
d_call: NA

cdr3_aa: ASSDSSPLH
v_call: TRBV6-2/TRBV6-3
d_call: NA

cdr3_aa: ASSEGGNYGYT
v_call: TRBV2
d_call: NA

cdr3_aa: ASSLTGGVYNEQF
v_call: TRBV3-1
d_call: TRBD1

cdr3_aa: ASSPRGLSWGARSYEQY
v_call: TRBV7-9
d_call: TRBD1

cdr3_aa: ASSTVNGQTSYEQY
v_call: TRBV10-1
d_call: NA

cdr3_aa: ASSPAGRNEKLF
v_call: TRBV5-1
d_call: NA

cdr3_aa: ASSRTAGTDTQY
v_call: TRBV7-9
d_call: NA

cdr3_aa: ASSFSRSPDTQY
v_call: TRBV11-2
d_call: NA

cdr3_aa: ASSQAGGYGYT
v_call: TRBV3-1
d_call: NA

cdr3_aa: ATSRAPGGITDTQY
v_call: TRBV15
d_call: NA